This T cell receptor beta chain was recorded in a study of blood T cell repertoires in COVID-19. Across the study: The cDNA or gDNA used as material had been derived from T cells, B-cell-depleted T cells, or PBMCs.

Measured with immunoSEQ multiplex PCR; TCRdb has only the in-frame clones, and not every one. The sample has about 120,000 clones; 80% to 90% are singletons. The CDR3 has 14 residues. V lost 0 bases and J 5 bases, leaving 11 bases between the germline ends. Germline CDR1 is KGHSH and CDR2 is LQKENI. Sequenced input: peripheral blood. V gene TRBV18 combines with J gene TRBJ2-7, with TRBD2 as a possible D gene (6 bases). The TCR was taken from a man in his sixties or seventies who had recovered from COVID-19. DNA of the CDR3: TGTGCCAGCTCACCACCGGGGGGAGCGGACGAGCAGTACTTC. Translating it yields CASSPPGGADEQYF.